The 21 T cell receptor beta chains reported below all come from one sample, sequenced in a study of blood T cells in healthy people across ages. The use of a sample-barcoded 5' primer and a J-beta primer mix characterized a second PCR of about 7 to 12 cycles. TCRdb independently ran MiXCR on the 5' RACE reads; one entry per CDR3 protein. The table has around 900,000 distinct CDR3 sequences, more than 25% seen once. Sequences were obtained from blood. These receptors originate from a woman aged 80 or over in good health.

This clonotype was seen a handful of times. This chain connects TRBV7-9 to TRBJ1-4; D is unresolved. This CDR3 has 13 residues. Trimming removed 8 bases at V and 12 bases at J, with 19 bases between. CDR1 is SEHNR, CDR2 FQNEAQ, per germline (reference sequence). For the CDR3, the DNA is TGTGCCAGCGGAATACCGCTGAAGTCTGAACTGTTTTTT. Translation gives CASGIPLKSELFF.

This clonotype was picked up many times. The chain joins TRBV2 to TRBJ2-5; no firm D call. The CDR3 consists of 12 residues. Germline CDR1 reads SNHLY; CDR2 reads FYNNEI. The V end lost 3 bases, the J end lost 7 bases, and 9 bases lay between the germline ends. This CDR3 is CASSEAEVTQYF. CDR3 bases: TGTGCCAGCAGTGAGGCGGAAGTGACCCAGTACTTC.

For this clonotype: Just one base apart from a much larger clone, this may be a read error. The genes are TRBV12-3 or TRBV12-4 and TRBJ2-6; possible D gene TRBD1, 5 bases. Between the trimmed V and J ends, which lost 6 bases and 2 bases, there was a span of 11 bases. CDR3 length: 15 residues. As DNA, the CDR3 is TGTGCCAGCAGCCGCGGACACCCTGGGGCCAACGTCCTGACTTTC. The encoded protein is CASSRGHPGANVLTF.

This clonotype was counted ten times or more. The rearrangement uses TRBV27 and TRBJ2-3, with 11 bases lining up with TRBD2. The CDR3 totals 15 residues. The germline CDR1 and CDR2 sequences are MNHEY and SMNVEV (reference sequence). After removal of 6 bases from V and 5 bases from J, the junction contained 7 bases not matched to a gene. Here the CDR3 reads CASSRLAGNEDTQYF. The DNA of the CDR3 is TGTGCCAGCAGCCGACTAGCGGGGAATGAAGATACGCAGTATTTT.

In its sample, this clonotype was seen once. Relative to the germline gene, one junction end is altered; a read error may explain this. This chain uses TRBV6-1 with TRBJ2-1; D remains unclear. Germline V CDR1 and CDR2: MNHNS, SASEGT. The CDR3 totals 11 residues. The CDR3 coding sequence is TGTGCCAGCAGAGGTTACAATGAGCTGTTCTTC. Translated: CASRGYNELFF.

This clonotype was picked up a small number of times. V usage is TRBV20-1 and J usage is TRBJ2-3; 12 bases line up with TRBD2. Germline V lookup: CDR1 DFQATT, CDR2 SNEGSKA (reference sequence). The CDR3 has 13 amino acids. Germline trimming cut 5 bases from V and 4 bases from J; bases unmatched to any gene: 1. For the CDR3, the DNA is TGCAGTGCTCTAGCGGGGGGGGCAGATACGCAGTATTTT. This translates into CSALAGGADTQYF.

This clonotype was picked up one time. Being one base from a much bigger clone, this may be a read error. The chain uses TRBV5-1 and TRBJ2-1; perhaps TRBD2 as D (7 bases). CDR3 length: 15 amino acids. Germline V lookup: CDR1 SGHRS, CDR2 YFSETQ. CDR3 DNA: TGCGCCGGCAGCTTGGGGGGGCCTAGGGGGAAGCAGCAGTTCTTC. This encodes CAGSLGGPRGKQQFF.

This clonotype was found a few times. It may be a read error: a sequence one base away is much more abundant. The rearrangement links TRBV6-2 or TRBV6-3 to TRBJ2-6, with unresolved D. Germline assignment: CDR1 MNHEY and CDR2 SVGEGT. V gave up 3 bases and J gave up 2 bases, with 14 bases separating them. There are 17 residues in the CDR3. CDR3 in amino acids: CASSYMAPSPGANVLTF. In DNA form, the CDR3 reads TGTGCCAGCAGTTATATGGCTCCGAGCCCTGGGGCCAACGTCCTGACTTTC.

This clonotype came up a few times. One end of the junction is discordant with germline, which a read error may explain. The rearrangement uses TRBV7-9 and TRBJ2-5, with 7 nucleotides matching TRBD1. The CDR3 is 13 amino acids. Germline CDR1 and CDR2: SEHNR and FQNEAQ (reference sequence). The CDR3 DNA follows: TGTGTCAGCAGCGCGAGCTATGGGACAGAGCAGTACTTC. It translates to CVSSASYGTEQYF.

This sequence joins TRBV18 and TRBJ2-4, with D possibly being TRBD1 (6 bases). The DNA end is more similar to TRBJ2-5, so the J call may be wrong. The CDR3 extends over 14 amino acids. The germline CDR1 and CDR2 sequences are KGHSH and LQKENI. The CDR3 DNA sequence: TGTGCCAGCTCAGGGTTAGCAGGGGAAGAGACCCAGTACTTC. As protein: CASSGLAGEETQYF.

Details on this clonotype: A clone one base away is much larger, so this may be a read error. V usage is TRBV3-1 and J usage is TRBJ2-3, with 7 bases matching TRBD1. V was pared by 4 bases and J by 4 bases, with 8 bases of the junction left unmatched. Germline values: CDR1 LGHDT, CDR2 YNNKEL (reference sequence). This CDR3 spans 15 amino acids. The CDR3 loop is CASSPKGTGADTQYF. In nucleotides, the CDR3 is TGTGCCAGCAGCCCCAAAGGAACAGGGGCAGATACGCAGTATTTT.

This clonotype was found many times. The CDR3 region is CAWRFRGYNEQFF. Written as DNA, the CDR3 is TGTGCCTGGAGGTTCAGGGGTTACAATGAGCAGTTCTTC. The chain combines TRBV30 with TRBJ2-1; D may be TRBD1 (6 bases). This CDR3 is built from 13 residues. Germline CDR1 reads GTSNPN; CDR2 reads SVGIG (reference sequence). V was shortened by 3 bases and J by 4 bases, with 10 bases between the two germline ends. The complete variable domain, with remaining parts taken from reference TRBV30 and TRBJ2-1, reads SQTIHQWPATLVQPVGSPLSLECTVEGTSNPNLYWYRQAAGRGLQLLFYSVGIGQISSEVPQNLSASRPQDRQFILSSKKLLLSDSGFYLCAWRFRGYNEQFFGPGTRLTVL.

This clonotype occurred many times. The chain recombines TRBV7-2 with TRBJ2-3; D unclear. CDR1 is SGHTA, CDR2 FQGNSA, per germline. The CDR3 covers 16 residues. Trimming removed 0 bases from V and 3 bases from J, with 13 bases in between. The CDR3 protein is CASSLALGSRTDTQYF. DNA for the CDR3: TGTGCCAGCAGCTTAGCGCTCGGCTCGCGGACAGATACGCAGTATTTT.

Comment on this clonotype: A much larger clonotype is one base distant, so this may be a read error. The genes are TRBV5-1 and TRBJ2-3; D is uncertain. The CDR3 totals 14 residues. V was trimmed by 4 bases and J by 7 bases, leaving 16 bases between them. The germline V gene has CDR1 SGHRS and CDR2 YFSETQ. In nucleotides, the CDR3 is TGCGCCAGCAGCCCGACTGGTCCCACGAATACGCAGTATTTT. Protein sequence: CASSPTGPTNTQYF.

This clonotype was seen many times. In DNA form, the CDR3 reads TGTGCCAGCAGTTTTACGGCTTTAGACACAGATACGCAGTATTTT. The encoded protein is CASSFTALDTDTQYF. The gene calls are TRBV12-3 or TRBV12-4 and TRBJ2-3; D ambiguous. V lost 3 bases and J lost 2, with 12 bases in between. This CDR3 has 15 residues.

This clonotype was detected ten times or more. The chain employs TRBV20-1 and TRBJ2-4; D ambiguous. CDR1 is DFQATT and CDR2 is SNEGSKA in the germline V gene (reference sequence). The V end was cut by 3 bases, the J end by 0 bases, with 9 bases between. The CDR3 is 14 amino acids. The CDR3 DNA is TGCAGTGCTAGCCCGTCGGTAGCCAAAAACATTCAGTACTTC. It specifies CSASPSVAKNIQYF.

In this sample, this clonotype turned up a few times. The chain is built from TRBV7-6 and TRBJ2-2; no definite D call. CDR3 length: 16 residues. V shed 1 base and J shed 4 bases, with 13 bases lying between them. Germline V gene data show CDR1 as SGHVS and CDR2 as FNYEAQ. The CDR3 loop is CASSLDGQRGTGELFF. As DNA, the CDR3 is TGTGCCAGCAGCTTAGATGGGCAGAGAGGCACCGGGGAGCTGTTTTTT.

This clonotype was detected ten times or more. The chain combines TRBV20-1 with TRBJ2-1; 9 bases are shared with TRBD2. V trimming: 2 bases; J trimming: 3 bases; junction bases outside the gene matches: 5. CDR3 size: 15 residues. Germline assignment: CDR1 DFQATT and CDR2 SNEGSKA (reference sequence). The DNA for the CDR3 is TGCAGTGCTAGACACCCTAGCGGGATCTACAATGAGCAGTTCTTC. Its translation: CSARHPSGIYNEQFF.

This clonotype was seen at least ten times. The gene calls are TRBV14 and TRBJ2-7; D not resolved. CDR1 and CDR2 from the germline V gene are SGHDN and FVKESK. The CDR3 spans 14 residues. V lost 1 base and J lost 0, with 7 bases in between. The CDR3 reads CASSQAAASYEQYF. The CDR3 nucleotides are TGTGCCAGCAGCCAAGCGGCAGCCTCCTACGAGCAGTACTTC.

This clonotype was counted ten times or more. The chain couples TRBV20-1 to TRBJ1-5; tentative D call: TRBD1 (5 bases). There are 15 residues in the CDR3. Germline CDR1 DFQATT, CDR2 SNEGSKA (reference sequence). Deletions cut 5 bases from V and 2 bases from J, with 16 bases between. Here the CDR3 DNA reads TGCAGTGCTGACGGGACGGGGAGCGGCAATCAGCCCCAGCATTTT. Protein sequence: CSADGTGSGNQPQHF.

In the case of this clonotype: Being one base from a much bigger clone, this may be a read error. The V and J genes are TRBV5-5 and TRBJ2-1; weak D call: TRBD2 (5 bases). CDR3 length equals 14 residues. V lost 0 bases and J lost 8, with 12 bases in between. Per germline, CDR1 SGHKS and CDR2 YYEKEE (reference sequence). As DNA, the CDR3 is TGTGCCAGCAGCTTGGACGGGATTTACGATGAGCAGTTCTTC. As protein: CASSLDGIYDEQFF.